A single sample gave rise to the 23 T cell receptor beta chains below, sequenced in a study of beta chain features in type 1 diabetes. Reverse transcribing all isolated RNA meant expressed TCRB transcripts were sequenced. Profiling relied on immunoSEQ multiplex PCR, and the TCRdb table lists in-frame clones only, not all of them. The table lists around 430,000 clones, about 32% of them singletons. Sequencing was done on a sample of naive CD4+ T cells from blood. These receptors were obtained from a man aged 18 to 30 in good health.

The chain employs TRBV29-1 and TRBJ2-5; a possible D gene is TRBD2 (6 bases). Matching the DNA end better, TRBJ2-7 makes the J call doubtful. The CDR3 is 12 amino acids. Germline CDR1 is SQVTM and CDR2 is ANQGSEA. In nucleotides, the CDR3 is TGCAGCGTCGGAGGGGACTCCTACGAGCAGTACTTC. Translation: CSVGGDSYEQYF.

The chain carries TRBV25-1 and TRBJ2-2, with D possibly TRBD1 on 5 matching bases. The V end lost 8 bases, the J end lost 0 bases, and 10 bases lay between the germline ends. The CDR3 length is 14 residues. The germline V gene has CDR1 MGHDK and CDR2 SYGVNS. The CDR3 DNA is TGTGCCAGCGCGAAGGGGACGAACACCGGGGAGCTGTTTTTT. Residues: CASAKGTNTGELFF. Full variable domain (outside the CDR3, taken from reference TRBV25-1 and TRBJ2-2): EADIYQTPRYLVIGTGKKITLECSQTMGHDKMYWYQQDPGMELHLIHYSYGVNSTEKGDLSSESTVSRIRTEHFPLTLESARPSHTSQYLCASAKGTNTGELFFGEGSRLTVL.

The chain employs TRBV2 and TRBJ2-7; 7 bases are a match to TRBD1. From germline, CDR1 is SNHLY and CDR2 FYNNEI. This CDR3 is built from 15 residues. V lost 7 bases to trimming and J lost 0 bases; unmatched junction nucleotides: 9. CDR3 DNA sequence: TGTGCCAGCACCCGGACAGGCTCTAGCTCCTACGAGCAGTACTTC. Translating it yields CASTRTGSSSYEQYF.

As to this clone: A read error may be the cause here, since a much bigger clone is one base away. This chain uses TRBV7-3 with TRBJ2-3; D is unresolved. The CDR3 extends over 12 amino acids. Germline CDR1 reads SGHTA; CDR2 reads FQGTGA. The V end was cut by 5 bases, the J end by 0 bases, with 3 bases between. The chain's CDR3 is CASSVSTDTQYF. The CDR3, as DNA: TGTGCCAGCAGCGTTAGCACAGATACGCAGTATTTT.

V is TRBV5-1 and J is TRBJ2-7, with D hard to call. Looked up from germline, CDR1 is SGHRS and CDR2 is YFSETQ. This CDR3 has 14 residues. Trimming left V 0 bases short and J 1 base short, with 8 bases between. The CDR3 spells CASSLDLTSYEQYF. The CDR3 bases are TGCGCCAGCAGCTTGGACCTCACTTCCTACGAGCAGTACTTC.

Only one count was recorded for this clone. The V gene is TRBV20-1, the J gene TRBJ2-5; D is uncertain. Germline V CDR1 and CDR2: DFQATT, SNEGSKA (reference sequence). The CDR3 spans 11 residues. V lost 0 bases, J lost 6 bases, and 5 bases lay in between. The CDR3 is CSARDLKTQYF. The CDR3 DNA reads TGCAGTGCTAGAGATTTGAAGACCCAGTACTTC.

The CDR3 DNA sequence: TGTGCCAGCAGTTTATCGGGCCCCTTGGCGGGGGCAGGAGATACGCAGTATTTT. This gives the protein CASSLSGPLAGAGDTQYF. V usage is TRBV27 and J usage is TRBJ2-3; D is perhaps TRBD2 (7 bases). The CDR3 has 18 amino acids. V lost 0 bases and J lost 5, with 21 bases in between. Germline lookup yields CDR1 MNHEY and CDR2 SMNVEV (reference sequence).

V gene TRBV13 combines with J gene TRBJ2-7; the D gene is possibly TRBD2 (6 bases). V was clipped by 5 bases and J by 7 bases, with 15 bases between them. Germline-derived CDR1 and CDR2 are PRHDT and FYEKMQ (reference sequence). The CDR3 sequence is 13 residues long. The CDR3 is CASSPVSGREQYF. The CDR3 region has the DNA TGTGCCAGCAGCCCTGTATCAGGGAGGGAGCAGTACTTC. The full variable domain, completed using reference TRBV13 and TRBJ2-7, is AAGVIQSPRHLIKEKRETATLKCYPIPRHDTVYWYQQGPGQDPQFLISFYEKMQSDKGSIPDRFSAQQFSDYHSELNMSSLELGDSALYFCASSPVSGREQYFGPGTRLTVT.

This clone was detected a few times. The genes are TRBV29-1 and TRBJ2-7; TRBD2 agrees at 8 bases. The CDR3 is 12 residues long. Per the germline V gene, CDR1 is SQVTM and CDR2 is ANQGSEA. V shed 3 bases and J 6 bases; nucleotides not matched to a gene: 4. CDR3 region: CSVETSAGEQYF. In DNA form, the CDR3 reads TGCAGCGTTGAGACTAGCGCCGGCGAGCAGTACTTC.

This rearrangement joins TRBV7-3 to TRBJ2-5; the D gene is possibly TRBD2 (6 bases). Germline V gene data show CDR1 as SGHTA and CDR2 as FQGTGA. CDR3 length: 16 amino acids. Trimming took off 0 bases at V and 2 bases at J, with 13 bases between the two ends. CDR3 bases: TGTGCCAGCAGCTTAACGGGGAGGAGGAGTCAAGAGACCCAGTACTTC. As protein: CASSLTGRRSQETQYF.

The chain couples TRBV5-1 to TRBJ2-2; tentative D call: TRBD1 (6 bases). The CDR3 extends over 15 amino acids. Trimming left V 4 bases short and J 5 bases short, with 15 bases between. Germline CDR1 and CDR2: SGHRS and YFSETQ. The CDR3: CASSQIGQQTGELFF. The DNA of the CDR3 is TGCGCCAGCAGCCAGATCGGACAGCAAACCGGGGAGCTGTTTTTT.

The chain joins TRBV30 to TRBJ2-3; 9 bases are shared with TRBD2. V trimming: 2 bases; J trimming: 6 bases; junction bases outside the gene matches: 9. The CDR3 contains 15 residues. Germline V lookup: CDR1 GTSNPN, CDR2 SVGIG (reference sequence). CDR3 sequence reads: CAWSKAGGLRDTQYF. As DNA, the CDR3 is TGTGCCTGGAGTAAAGCGGGAGGCCTTCGGGATACGCAGTATTTT. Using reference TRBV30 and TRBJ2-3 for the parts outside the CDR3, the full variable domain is SQTIHQWPATLVQPVGSPLSLECTVEGTSNPNLYWYRQAAGRGLQLLFYSVGIGQISSEVPQNLSASRPQDRQFILSSKKLLLSDSGFYLCAWSKAGGLRDTQYFGPGTRLTVL.

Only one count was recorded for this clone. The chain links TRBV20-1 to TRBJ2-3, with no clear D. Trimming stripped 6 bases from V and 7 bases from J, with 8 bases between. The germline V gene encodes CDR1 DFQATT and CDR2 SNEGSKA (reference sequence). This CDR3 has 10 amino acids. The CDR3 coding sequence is TGCAGTGCGCCCCAGAATACGCAGTATTTT. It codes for CSAPQNTQYF.

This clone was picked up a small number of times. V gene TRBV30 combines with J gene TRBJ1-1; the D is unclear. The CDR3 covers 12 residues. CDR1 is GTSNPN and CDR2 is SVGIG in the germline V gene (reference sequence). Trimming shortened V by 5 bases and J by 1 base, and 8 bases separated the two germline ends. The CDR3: CAWAPGNTEAFF. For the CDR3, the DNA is TGTGCCTGGGCCCCAGGGAACACTGAAGCTTTCTTT.

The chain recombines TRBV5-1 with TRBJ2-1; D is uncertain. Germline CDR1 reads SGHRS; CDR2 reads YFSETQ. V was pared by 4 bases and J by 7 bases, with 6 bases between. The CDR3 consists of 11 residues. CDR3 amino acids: CASSAVNEQFF. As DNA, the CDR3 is TGCGCCAGCAGCGCGGTGAATGAGCAGTTCTTC.

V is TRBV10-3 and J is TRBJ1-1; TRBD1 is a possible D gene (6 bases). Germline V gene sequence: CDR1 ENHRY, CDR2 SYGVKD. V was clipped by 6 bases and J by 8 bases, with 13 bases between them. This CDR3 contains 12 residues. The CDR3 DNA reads TGTGCCATCAGCCTACAGGGTTTAGAAGCTTTCTTT. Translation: CAISLQGLEAFF.

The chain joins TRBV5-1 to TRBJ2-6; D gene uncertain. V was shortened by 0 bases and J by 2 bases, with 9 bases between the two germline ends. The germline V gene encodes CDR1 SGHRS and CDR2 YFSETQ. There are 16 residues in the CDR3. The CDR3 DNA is TGCGCCAGCAGCTTGGTTCTGAGCCCTGGGGCCAACGTCCTGACTTTC. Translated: CASSLVLSPGANVLTF.

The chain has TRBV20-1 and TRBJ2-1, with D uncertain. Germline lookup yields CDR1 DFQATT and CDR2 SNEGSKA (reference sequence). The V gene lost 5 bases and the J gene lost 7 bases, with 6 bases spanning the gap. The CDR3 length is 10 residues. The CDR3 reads CSAWPNEQFF. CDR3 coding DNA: TGCAGTGCTTGGCCGAATGAGCAGTTCTTC.

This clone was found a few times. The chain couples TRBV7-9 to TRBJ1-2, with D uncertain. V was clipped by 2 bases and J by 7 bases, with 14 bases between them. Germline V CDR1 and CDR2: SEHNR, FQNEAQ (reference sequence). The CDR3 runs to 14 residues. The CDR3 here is CASSLLAGLGGYTF. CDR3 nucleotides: TGTGCCAGCAGCTTACTGGCGGGATTAGGTGGCTACACCTTC.

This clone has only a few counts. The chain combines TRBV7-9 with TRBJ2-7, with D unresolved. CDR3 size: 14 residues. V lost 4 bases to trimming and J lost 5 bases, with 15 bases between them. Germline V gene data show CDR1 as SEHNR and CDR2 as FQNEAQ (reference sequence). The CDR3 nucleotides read TGTGCCAGCAGCTCCGACCCAAGGAGCGACGAGCAGTACTTC. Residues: CASSSDPRSDEQYF.

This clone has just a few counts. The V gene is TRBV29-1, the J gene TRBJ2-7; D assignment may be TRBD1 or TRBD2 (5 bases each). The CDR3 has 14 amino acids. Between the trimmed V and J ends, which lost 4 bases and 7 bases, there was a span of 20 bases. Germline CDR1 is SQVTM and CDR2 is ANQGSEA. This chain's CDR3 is CSVVGTDNPWEQYF. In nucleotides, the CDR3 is TGCAGCGTTGTAGGGACCGATAATCCCTGGGAGCAGTACTTC.

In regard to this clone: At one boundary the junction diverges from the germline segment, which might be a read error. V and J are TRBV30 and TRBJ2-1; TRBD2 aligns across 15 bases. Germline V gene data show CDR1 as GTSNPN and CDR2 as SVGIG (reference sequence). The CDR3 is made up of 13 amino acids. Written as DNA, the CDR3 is TGTGCCTGGAGGGGAGGACTAGCGGGAGGGTTAGTCTTC. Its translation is CAWRGGLAGGLVF.

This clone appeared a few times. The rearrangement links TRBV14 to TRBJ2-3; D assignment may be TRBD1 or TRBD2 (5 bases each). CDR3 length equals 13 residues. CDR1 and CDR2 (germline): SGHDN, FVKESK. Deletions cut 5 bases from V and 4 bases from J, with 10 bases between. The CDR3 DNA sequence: TGTGCCAGCAGCTCTCAGGGAGCAGATACGCAGTATTTT. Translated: CASSSQGADTQYF. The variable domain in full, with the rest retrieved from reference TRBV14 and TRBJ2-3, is EAGVTQFPSHSVIEKGQTVTLRCDPISGHDNLYWYRRVMGKEIKFLLHFVKESKQDESGMPNNRFLAERTGGTYSTLKVQPAELEDSGVYFCASSSQGADTQYFGPGTRLTVL.